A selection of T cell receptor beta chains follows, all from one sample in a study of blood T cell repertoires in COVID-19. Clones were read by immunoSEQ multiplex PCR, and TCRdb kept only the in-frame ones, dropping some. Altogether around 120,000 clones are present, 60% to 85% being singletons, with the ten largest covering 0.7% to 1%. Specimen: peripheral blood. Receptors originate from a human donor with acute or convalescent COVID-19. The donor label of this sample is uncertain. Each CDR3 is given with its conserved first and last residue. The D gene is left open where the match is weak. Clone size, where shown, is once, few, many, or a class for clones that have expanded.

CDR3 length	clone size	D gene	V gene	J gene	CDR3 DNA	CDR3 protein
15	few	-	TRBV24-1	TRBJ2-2	TGTGCCACCAGTGAGGGCGGGACTGTCACCGGGGAGCTGTTTTTT	CATSEGGTVTGELFF
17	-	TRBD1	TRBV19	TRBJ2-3	TGTGCCAGTAGTAGCGGGGACAGGGAATGGTTAGGAGATACGCAGTATTTT	CASSSGDREWLGDTQYF
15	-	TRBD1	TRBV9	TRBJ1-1	TGTGCCAGCAGCGTAGCGGCGGACAGGGAGACTGAAGCTTTCTTT	CASSVAADRETEAFF
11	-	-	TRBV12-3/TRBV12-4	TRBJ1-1	TGTGCCAGCAGCCGGGGGGCTGAAGCTTTCTTT	CASSRGAEAFF
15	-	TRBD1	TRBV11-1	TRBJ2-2	TGTGCCAGCAGCGAAGGGGACAGGAGGTCCGGGGAGCTGTTTTTT	CASSEGDRRSGELFF
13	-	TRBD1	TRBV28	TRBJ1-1	TGTGCCATCAGCAGGGGGCCAGGCACTGAAGCTTTCTTT	CAISRGPGTEAFF
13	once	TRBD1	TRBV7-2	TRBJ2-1	TGTGCCAGCAGCGCCGACAGGGGTGGGGAGCAGTTCTTC	CASSADRGGEQFF
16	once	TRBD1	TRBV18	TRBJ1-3	TGTGCCAGCTCACCCTCCCAGGGGGCGCAGGGAAACACCATATATTTT	CASSPSQGAQGNTIYF
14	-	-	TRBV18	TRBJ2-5	TGTGCCAGCTCACTCGTCGCGGAGGGTGAGACCCAGTACTTC	CASSLVAEGETQYF
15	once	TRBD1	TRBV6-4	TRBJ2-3	TGTGCCAACAGTGACGGGACAGGAAGCACAGATACGCAGTATTTT	CANSDGTGSTDTQYF
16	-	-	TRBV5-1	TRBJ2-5	TGCGCCAGCAGCTTCGGGGGGCGACAGTCCGGAGAGACCCAGTACTTC	CASSFGGRQSGETQYF
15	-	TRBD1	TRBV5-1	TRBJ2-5	TGCGCCAGCGGACAGGGGCGTAATCAAGTGATTGACCAGTACTTC	CASGQGRNQVIDQYF
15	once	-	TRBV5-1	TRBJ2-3	TGCGCCAGCAGCTTGATGGGGGCTAGCACAGATACGCAGTATTTT	CASSLMGASTDTQYF
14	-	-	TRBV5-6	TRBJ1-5	TGTGCCAGCAGCTTGTTTGAGGATAATCAGCCCCAGCATTTT	CASSLFEDNQPQHF
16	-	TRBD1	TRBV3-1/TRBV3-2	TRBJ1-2	TGTGCCAGCAGCTCCCTTCGACAGGGAATCGGCGATGGCTACACCTTC	CASSSLRQGIGDGYTF
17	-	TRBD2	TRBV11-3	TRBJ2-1	TGTGCCAGCAGCTCGAGTTGGACTAGCGGGGTGTCGGTTGAGCAGTTCTTC	CASSSSWTSGVSVEQFF
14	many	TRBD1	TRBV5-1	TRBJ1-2	TGCGCCAGCAGCTCCGGACAGGCCTTCTATGGCTACACCTTC	CASSSGQAFYGYTF
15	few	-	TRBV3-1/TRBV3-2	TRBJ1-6	TGTGCCAGCGGGGGAGGAGGGAGATTTGGGTCACCCCTCCACTTT	CASGGGGRFGSPLHF
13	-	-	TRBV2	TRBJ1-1	TGTGCCAGCATGGTTGGGGGGGGCACTGAAGCTTTCTTT	CASMVGGGTEAFF
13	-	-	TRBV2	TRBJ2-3	TGTGCCAGCAGAGAAGGGGCCCCGGGGACGCAGTATTTT	CASREGAPGTQYF
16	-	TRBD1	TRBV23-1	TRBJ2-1	TGCGCCAGCAGTCAGATCCGGGACAGGGTCAACAATGAGCAGTTCTTC	CASSQIRDRVNNEQFF
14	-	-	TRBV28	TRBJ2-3	TGTGCCAGCAGTTTCGGGGGAAGCACAGATACGCAGTATTTT	CASSFGGSTDTQYF
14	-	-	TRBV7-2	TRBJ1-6	TGTGCCAGCAGCTTAGATCCAGGGTTATCACCCCTCCACTTT	CASSLDPGLSPLHF
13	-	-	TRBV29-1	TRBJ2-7	TGCAGCGTACAGACAGGTTTCGCCTACGAGCAGTACTTC	CSVQTGFAYEQYF
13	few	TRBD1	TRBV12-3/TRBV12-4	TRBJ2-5	TGTGCCAGCAGTTTTACACAGGGGGAGACCCAGTACTTC	CASSFTQGETQYF
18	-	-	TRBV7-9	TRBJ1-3	TGTGCCAGCAGCTTGGGGGGGCCCAGGGGAACCTCTGGAAACACCATATATTTT	CASSLGGPRGTSGNTIYF
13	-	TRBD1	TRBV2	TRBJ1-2	TGTGCCAGCCATATACAGGGGGCGCTTGGCTACACCTTC	CASHIQGALGYTF
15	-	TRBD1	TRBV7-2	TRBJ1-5	TGTGCCAGCAGCTTCCGGACAGGTTCCAATCAGCCCCAGCATTTT	CASSFRTGSNQPQHF
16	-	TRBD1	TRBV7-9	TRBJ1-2	TGTGCCAGCAGGGGACCGGGACAGGGCCCCTCTTATGGCTACACCTTC	CASRGPGQGPSYGYTF
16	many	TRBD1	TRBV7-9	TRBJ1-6	TGTGCCAGCAGCTTGGGACAGGGGTTTAGTAATTCACCCCTCCACTTT	CASSLGQGFSNSPLHF
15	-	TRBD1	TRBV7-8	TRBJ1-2	TGTGCCAGCAGCCGAAAAGACAGGGGGGACTATGGCTACACCTTC	CASSRKDRGDYGYTF
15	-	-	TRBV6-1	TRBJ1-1	TGTGCCAGCAGTGAACAAATGACAGGGAACACTGAAGCTTTCTTT	CASSEQMTGNTEAFF
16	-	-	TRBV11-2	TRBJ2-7	TGTGCCAGCAGCTTAGATGGCGCAGGGTTTCCCTACGAGCAGTACTTC	CASSLDGAGFPYEQYF
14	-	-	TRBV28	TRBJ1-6	TGTGCCAGCAGTCACCCGGGGGTTGGGTCACCCCTCCACTTT	CASSHPGVGSPLHF
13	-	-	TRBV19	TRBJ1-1	TGTGCCAGTAATAAGGGGCGGAACACTGAAGCTTTCTTT	CASNKGRNTEAFF
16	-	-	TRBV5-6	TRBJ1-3	TGTGCCAGCAGCCCCACCGGGAGAACCTTAGGAAACACCATATATTTT	CASSPTGRTLGNTIYF
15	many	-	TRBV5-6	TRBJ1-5	TGTGCCAGCAGCTTGGCAGGAGCGGGCAATCAGCCCCAGCATTTT	CASSLAGAGNQPQHF
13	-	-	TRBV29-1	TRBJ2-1	TGCAGCGTGGGTACAAGACTCTACAATGAGCAGTTCTTC	CSVGTRLYNEQFF
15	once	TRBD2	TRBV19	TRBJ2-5	TGTGCCAGTAGTCATAGCGGGGGGACGGAAGAGACCCAGTACTTC	CASSHSGGTEETQYF
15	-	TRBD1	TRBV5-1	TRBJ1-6	TGCGCCAGCAGCTTGGGGGACAGGGGTGGATCACCCCTCCACTTT	CASSLGDRGGSPLHF
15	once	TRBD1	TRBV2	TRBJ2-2	TGCGCCAGCAGCCGGGACAGTGCGAACACCGGGGAGCTGTTTTTT	CASSRDSANTGELFF